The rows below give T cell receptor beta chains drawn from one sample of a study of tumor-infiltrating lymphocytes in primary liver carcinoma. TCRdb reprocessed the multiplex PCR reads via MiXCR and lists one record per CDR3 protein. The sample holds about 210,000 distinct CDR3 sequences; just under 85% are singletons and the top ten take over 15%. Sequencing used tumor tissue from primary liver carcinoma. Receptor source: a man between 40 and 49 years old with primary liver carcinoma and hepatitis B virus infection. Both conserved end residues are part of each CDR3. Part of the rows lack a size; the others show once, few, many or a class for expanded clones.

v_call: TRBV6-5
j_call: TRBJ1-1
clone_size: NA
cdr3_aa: CASSRTGATEVFF

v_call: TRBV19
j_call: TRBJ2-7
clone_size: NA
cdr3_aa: CASSRLRGSRSYEQYF

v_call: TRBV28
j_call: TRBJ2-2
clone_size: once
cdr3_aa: CVNSPAGTFTGELFF

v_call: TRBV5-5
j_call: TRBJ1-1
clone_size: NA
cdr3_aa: CVSSHEGEGYTEAFF

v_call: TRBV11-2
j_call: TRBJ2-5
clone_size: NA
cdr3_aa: CASIPDGLVPETKYF

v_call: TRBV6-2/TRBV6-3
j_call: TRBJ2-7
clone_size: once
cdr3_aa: CASSYELPNEQYF

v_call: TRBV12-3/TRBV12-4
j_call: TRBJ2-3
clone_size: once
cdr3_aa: CASALYLGIRDTQYF

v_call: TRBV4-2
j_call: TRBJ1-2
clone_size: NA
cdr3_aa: CANSRSSRGGGTSYGYTF

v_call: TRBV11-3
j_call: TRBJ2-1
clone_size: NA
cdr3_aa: CASSLNANERFF

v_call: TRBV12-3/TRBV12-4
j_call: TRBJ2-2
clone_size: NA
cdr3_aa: CANSFPPGGLANTRELFF

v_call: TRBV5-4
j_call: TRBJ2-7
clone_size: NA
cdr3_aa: CASSSGTGARGEHYF

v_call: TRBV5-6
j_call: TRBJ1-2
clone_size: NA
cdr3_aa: CASSSWTGGAEGYTF

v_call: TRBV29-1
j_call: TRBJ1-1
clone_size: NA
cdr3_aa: CIVGGGWGMNAEAFF

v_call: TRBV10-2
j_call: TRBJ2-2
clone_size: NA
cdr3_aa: CASTHIIGELFF

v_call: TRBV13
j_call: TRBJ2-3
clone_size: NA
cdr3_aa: CASSRGTGGTDTQYF

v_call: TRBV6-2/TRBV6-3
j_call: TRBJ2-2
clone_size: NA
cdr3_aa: CASRGDTYIGELFF

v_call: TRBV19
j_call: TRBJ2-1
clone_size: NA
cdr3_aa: CASSIWGVTNEQFF

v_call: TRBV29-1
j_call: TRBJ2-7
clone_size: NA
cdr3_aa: CSVVDAPCEHYF

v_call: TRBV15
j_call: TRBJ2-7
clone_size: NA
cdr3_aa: CATSMPKGGHEQYF

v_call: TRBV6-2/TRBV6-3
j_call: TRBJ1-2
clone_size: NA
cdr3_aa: CAIRIWEGGYTF

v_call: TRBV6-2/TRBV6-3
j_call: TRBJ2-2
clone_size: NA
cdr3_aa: CASSDIGILLTNTGELFF

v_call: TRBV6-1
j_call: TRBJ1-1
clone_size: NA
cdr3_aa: CASSGWKNAEAFF

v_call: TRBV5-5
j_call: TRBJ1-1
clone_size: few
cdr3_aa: CASSLYYREAETFF

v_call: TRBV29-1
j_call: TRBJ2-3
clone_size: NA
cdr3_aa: CSVEGGAGITDIQYF

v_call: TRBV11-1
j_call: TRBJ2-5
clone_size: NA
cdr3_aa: CANSSPVLAGKTQYF

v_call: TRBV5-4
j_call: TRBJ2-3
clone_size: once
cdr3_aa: CASSRGIIGDKQYF

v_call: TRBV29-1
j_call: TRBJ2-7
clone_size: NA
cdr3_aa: CSVWTVQTSYEQYF

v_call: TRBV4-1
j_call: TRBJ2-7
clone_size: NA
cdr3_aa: CASNQSNQSYEKYF

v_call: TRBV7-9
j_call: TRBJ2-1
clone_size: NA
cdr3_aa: CTSSQSQVNEQFF

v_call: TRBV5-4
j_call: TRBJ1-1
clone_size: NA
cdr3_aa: CASILGAGHIEAFF

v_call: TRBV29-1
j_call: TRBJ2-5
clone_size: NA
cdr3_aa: CSVGGTSVSRETQYF

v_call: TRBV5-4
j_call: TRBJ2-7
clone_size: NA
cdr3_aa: CASSLGPGTGRYDQYF

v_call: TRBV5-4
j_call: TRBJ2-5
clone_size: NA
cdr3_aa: CASGLFLEIQYF

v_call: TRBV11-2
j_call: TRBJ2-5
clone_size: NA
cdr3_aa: CASRPNSIQGTGREAQYF

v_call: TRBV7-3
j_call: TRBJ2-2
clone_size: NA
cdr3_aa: CASSYSTGKLSF

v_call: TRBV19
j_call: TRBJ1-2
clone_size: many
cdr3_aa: CASSKGQHYGYTF

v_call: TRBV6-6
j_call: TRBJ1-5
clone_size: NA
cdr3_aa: CAITPTGGGNQPQHF

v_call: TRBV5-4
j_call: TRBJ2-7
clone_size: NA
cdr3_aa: CANSPDSYGGYEQYF

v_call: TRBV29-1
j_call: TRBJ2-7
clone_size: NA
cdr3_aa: CNVSAGSFYEQYF

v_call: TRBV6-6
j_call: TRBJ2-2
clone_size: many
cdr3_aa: CAAGETYATGGTGELFF

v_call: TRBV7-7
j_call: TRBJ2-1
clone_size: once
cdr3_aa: CASSPMVGGEQFF

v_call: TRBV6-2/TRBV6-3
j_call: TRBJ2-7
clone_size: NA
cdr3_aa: CASRYELPHEQYF

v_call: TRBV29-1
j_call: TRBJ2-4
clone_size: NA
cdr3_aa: CSAIPGTSGTNYF

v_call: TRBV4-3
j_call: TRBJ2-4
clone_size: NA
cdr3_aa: CANSQDGSLAKNIQHF

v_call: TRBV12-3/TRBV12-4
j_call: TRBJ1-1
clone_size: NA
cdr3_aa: CASSRDREATFF

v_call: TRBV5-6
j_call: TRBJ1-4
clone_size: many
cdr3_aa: CASSFGGVGHEKLFF

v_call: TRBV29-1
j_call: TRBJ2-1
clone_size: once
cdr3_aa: CSVVWATNDQVF

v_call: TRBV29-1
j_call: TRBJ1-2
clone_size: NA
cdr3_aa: CRGRGLNYDYTF

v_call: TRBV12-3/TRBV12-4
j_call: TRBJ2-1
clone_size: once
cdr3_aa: CASNLRPYNEHFF

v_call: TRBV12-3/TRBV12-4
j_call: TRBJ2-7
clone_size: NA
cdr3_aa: CASCLCGQGRSYEQYF